This TCR beta chain was observed in a study of blood T cell repertoires in COVID-19. With V trimmed by 2 bases and J by 4 bases, 6 bases remained unmatched. The CDR3 has 16 amino acids. Germline V CDR1 and CDR2: SEHNR, FQNEAQ (reference sequence). Measured with immunoSEQ multiplex PCR; TCRdb has only the in-frame clones, and not every one. Of 160,000 or so clones in the sample, 90% to 95% were seen once. The TCR originated in a woman aged 60-75 years with COVID-19, enrolled during active disease. The genes are TRBV7-9 and TRBJ2-2; the match to TRBD2 covers 8 bases. The specimen was peripheral blood. CDR3: CASSLPPGGTTGELFF. The DNA of the CDR3 is TGTGCCAGCAGCTTACCACCGGGGGGGACCACCGGGGAGCTGTTTTTT.